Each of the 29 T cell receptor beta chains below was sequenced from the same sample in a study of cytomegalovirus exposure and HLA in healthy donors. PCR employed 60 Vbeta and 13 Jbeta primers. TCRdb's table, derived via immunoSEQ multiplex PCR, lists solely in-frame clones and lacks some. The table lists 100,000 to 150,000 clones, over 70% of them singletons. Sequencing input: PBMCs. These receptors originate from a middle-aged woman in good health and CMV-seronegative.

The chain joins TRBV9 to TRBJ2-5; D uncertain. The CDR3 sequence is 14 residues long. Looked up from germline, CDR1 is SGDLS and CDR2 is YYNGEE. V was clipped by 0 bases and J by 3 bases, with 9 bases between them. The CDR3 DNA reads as TGTGCCAGCAGCGTAGGGTGGCTGGAAGAGACCCAGTACTTC. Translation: CASSVGWLEETQYF.

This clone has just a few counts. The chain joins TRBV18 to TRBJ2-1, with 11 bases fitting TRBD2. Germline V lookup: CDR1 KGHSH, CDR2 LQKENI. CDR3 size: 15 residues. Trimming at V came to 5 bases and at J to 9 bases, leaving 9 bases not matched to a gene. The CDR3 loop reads CASSIGLAGEGEQFF. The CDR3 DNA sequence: TGTGCCAGCTCAATCGGACTAGCGGGCGAGGGTGAGCAGTTCTTC.

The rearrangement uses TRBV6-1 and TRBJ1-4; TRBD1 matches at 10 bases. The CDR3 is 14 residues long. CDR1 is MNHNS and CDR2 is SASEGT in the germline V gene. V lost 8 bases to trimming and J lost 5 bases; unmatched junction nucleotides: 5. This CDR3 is CASWPGQGNEKLFF. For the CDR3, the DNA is TGTGCCAGCTGGCCGGGACAGGGGAATGAAAAACTGTTTTTT.

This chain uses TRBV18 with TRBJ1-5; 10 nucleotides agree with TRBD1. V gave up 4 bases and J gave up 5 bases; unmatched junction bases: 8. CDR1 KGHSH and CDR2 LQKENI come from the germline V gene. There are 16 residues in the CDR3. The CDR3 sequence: CASSLDRGRRDQPQHF. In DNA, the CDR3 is TGTGCCAGCTCACTTGACAGGGGGCGAAGGGATCAGCCCCAGCATTTT.

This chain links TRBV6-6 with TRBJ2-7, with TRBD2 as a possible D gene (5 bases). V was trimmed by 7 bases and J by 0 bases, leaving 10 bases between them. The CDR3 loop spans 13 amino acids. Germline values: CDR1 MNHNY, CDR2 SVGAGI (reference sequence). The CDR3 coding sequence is TGTGCCAGCAACCCGGGGAACTCCTACGAGCAGTACTTC. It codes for CASNPGNSYEQYF.

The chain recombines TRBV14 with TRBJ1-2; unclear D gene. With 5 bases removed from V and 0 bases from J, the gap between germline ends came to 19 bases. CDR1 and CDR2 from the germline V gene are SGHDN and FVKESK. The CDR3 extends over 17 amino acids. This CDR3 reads CASSSNAGGVANYGYTF. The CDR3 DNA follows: TGTGCCAGCAGCTCCAACGCTGGAGGAGTCGCTAACTATGGCTACACCTTC.

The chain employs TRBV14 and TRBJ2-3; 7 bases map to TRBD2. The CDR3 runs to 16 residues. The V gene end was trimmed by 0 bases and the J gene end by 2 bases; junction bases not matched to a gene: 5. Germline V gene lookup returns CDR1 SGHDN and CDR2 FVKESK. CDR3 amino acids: CASSQDRGVFTDTQYF. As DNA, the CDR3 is TGTGCCAGCAGCCAAGATCGGGGGGTCTTCACAGATACGCAGTATTTT. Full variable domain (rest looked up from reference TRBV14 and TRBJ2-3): EAGVTQFPSHSVIEKGQTVTLRCDPISGHDNLYWYRRVMGKEIKFLLHFVKESKQDESGMPNNRFLAERTGGTYSTLKVQPAELEDSGVYFCASSQDRGVFTDTQYFGPGTRLTVL.

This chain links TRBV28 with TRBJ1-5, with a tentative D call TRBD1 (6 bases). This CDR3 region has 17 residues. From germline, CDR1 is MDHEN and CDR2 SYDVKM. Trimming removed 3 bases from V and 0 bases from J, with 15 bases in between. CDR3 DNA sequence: TGTGCCAGCAGTTTGCAGGGGACATGGTATAGCAATCAGCCCCAGCATTTT. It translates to CASSLQGTWYSNQPQHF.

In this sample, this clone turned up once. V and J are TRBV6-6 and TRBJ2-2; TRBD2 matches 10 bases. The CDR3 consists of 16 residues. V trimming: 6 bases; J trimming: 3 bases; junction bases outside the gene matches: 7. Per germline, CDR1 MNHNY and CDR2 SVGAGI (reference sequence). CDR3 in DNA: TGTGCCAGCAGCCGGGGACTAGCGCGATACACCGGGGAGCTGTTTTTT. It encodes CASSRGLARYTGELFF.

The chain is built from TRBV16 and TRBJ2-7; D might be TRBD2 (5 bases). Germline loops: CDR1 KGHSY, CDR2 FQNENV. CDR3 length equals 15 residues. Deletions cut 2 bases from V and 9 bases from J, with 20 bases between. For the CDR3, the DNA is TGTGCCAGCAGCCAAACCACCGCAGCCACTCGGGGGCAGTACTTC. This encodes CASSQTTAATRGQYF.

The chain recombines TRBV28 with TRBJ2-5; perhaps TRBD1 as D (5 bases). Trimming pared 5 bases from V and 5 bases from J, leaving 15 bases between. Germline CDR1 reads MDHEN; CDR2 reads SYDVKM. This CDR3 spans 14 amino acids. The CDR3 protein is CASSTRQSVETQYF. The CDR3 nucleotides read TGTGCCAGCAGTACTCGACAGTCCGTTGAGACCCAGTACTTC.

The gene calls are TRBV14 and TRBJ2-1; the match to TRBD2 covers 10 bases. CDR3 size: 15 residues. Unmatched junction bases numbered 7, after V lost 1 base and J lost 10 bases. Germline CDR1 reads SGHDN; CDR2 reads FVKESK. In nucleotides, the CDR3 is TGTGCCAGCAGCCAAGTTCTAGCGGGAGTGGACGAGCAGTTCTTC. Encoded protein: CASSQVLAGVDEQFF.

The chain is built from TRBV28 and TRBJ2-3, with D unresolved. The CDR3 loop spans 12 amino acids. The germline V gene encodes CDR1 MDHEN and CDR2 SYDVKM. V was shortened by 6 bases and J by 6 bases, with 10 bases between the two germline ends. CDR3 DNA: TGTGCCAGCAGGAGCTCGTGGGATACGCAGTATTTT. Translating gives CASRSSWDTQYF.

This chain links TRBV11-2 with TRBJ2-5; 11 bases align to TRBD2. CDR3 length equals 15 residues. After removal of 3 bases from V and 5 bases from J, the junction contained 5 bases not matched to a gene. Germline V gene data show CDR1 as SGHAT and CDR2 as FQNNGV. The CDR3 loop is CASSFFLAGGETQYF. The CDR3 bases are TGTGCCAGCAGCTTCTTCCTAGCGGGAGGCGAGACCCAGTACTTC.

CDR3 amino acids: CASSSGTASAYEQYF. The DNA of the CDR3 is TGTGCCAGCAGCTCCGGGACTGCGAGTGCCTACGAGCAGTACTTC. This sequence joins TRBV5-6 and TRBJ2-7, with TRBD2 as a possible D gene (6 bases). From germline, CDR1 is SGHDT and CDR2 YYEEEE. The CDR3 consists of 15 residues. The V gene lost 3 bases and the J gene lost 2 bases, with 15 bases spanning the gap.

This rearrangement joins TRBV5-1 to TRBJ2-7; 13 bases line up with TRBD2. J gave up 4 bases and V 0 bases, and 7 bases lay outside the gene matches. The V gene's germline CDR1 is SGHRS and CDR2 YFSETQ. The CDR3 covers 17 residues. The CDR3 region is CASSLDRGTSGKYEQYF. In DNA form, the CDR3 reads TGCGCCAGCAGCTTGGATCGGGGGACTAGCGGGAAGTACGAGCAGTACTTC.

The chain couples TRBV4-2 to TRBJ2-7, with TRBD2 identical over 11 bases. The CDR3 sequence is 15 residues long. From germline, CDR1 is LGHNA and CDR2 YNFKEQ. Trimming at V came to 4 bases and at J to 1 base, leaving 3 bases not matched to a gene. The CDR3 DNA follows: TGTGCCAGCAGCCCCGGGACTAGCGGTTCCTACGAGCAGTACTTC. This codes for CASSPGTSGSYEQYF.

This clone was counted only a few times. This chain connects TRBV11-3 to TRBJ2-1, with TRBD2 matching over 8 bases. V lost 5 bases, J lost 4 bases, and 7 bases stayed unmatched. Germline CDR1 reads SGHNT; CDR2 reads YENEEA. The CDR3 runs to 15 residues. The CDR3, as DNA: TGTGCCAGCAGCCGGGGGGGACCCGAATACAATGAGCAGTTCTTC. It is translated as CASSRGGPEYNEQFF.

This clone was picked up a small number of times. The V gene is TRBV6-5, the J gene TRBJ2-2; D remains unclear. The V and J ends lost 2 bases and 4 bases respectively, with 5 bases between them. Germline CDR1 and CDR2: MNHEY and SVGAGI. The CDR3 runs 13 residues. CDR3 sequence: CASSYGGTGELFF. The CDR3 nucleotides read TGTGCCAGCAGTTACGGCGGCACCGGGGAGCTGTTTTTT.

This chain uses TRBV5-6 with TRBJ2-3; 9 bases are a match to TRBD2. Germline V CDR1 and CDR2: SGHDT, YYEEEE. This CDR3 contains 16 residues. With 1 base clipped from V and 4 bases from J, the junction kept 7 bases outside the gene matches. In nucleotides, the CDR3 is TGTGCCAGCAGCTTGTTGGCGGGAGGGAATGCAGATACGCAGTATTTT. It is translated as CASSLLAGGNADTQYF.

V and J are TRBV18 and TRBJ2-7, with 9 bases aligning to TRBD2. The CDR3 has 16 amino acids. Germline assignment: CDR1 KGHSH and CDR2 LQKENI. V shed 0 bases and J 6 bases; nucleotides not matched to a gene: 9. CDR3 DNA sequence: TGTGCCAGCTCACCACCGATAGCGGGGGCCTGGGGCGAGCAGTACTTC. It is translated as CASSPPIAGAWGEQYF.

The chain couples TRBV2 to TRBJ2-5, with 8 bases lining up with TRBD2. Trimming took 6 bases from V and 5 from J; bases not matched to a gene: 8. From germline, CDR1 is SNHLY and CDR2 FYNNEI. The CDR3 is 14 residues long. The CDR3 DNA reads TGTGCCAGCAGGAAGGAAGCGGGAGTGGAGACCCAGTACTTC. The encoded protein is CASRKEAGVETQYF.

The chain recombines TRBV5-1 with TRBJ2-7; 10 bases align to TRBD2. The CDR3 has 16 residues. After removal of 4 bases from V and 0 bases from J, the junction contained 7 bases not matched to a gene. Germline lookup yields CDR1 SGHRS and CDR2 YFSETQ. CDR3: CASSTGLADPSYEQYF. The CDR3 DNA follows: TGCGCCAGCAGCACCGGACTAGCGGATCCCTCCTACGAGCAGTACTTC.

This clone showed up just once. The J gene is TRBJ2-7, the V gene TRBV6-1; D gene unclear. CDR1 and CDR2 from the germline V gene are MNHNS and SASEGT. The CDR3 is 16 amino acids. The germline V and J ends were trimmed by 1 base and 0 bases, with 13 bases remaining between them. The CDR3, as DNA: TGTGCCAGCAGTGAAGTCGAAGACTTCGGCTCCTACGAGCAGTACTTC. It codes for CASSEVEDFGSYEQYF.

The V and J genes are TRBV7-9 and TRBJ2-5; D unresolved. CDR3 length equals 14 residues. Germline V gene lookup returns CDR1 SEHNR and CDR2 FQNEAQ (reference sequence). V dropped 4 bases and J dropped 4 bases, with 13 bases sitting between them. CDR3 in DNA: TGTGCCAGCAGCTCAACGACCCGCGGAGAGACCCAGTACTTC. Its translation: CASSSTTRGETQYF.

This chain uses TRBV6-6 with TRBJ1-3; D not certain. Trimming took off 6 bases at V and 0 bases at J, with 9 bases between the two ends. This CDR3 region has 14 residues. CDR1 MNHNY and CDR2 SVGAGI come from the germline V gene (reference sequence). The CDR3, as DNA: TGTGCCAGCAGCTATCTAAGCTCTGGAAACACCATATATTTT. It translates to CASSYLSSGNTIYF.

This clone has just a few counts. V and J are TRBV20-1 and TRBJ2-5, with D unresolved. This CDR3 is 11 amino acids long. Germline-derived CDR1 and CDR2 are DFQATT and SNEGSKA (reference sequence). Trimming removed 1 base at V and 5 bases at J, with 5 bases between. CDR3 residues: CSARGHETQYF. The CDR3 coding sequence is TGCAGTGCTAGAGGACACGAGACCCAGTACTTC.

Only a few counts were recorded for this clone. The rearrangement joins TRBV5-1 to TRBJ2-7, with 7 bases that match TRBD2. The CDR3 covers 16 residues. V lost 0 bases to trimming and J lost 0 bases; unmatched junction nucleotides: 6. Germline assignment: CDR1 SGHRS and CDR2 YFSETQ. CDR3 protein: CASSLGEGIYSYEQYF. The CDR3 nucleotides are TGCGCCAGCAGCTTGGGGGAGGGGATCTACTCCTACGAGCAGTACTTC. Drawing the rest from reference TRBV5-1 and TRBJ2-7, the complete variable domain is KAGVTQTPRYLIKTRGQQVTLSCSPISGHRSVSWYQQTPGQGLQFLFEYFSETQRNKGNFPGRFSGRQFSNSRSEMNVSTLELGDSALYLCASSLGEGIYSYEQYFGPGTRLTVT.

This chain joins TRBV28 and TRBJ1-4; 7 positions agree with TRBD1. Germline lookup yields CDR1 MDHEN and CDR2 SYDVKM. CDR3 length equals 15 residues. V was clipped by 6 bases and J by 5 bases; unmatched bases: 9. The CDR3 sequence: CASSLMGTDNEKLFF. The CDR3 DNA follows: TGTGCCAGCAGCTTAATGGGGACAGACAATGAAAAACTGTTTTTT.